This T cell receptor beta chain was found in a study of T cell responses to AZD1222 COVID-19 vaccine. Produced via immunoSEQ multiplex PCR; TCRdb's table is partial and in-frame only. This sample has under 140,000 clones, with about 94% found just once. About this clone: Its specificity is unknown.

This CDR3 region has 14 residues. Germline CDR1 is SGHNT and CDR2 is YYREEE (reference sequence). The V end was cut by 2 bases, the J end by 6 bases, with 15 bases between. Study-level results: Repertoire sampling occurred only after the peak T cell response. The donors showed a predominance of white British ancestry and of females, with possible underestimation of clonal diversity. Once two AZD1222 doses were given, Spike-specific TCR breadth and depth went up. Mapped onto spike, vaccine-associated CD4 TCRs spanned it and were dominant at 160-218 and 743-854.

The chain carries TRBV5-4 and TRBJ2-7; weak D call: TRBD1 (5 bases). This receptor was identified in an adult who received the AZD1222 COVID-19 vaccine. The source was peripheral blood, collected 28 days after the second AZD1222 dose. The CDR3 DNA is TGTGCCAGCAGCTTCGTAGGGGCGTCGATCGAGCAGTACTTC. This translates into CASSFVGASIEQYF.